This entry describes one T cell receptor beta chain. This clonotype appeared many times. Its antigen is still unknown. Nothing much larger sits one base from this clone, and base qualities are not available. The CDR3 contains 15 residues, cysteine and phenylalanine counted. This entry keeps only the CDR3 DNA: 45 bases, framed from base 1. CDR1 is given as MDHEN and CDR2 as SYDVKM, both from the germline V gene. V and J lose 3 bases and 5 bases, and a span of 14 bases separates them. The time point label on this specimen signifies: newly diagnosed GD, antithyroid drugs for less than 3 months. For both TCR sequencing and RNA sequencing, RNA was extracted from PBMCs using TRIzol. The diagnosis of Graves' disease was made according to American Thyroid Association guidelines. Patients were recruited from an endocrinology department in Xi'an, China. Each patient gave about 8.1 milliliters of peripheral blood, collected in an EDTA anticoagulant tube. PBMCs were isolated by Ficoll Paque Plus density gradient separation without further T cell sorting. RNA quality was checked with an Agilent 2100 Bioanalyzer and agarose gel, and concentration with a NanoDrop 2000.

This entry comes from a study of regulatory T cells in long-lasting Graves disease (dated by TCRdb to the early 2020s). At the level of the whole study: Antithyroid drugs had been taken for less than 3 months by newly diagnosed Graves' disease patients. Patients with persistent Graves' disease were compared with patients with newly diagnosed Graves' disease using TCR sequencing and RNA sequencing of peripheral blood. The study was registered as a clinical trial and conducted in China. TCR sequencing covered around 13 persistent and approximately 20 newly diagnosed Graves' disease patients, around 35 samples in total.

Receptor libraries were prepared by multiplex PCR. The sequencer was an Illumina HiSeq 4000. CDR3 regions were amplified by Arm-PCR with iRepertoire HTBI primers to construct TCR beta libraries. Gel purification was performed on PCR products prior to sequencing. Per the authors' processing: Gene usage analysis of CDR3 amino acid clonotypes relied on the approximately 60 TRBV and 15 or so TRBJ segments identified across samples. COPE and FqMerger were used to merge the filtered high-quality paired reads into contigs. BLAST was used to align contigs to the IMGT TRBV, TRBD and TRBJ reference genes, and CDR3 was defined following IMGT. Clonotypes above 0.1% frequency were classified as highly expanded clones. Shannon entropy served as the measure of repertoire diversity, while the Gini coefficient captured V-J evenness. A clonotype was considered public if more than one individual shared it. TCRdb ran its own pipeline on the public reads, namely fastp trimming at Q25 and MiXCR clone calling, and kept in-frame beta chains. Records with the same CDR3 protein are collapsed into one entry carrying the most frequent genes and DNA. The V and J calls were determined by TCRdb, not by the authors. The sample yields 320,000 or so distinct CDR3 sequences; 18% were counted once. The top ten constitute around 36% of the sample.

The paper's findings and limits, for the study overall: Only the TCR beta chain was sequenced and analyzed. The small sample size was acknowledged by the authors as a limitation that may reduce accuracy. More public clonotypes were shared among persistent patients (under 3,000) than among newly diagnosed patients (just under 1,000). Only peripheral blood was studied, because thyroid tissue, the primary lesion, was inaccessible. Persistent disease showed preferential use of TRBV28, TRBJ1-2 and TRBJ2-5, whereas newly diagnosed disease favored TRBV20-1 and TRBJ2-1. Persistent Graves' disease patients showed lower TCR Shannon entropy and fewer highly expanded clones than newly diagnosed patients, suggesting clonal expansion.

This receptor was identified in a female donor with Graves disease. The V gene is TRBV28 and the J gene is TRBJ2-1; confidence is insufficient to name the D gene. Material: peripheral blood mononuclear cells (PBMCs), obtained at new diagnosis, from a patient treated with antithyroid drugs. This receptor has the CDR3 CASSFVAPRDNEQFF. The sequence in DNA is TGTGCCAGCAGTTTTGTGGCCCCAAGGGACAATGAGCAGTTCTTC.